Sequencing of this T cell receptor (beta chain) was carried out in a study of blood T cell repertoires in COVID-19. The wider study: Specimens from acute and convalescent COVID-19 originated in the United States, Italy and Spain. From T cells, B-cell-depleted T cells, or PBMCs came the material, which was cDNA or gDNA.

Trimming removed 0 bases from V and 5 bases from J; junction bases left unmatched: 13. The CDR3 totals 17 residues. Per germline, CDR1 SGHKS and CDR2 YYEKEE (reference sequence). Original processing methods: Estimation of nucleated cell counts was performed using reference gene primer amplification. The protocol was immunoSEQ multiplex PCR, while the TCRdb copy is restricted to in-frame clones and leaves out a portion. V, J and clone size are those of that table, while D and trimming were read from the DNA. The table shows about 190,000 clones, with 84% occurring only once. The J gene is TRBJ1-2, the V gene TRBV5-5; TRBD1 matches 7 bases. The sequenced material came from peripheral blood. This receptor was taken from a woman aged 70-85 years with active or convalescent COVID-19. CDR3 nucleotide sequence: TGTGCCAGCAGCTTGGCGGGACAGACTAAAACTAGATATGGCTACACCTTC. This gives the protein CASSLAGQTKTRYGYTF.